This passage covers 26 T cell receptor beta chains from one sample sequenced in a study of blood T cell repertoires in COVID-19. Clones were sequenced by immunoSEQ multiplex PCR, and TCRdb holds only the in-frame ones, with some missing. The sample has tens of thousands of clones, approximately 89% seen once. Sample: peripheral blood. The receptors stem from a man between 65 and 85 years old with active or convalescent COVID-19.

The chain joins TRBV24-1 to TRBJ2-7; tentative D call: TRBD1 (6 bases). The V end lost 5 bases, the J end lost 3 bases, and 10 bases lay between the germline ends. The CDR3 loop spans 13 amino acids. CDR1 is KGHDR, CDR2 SFDVKD, per germline. In DNA, the CDR3 is TGTGCCACCAGTGGCCAACAGGGCTACGAGCAGTACTTC. It specifies CATSGQQGYEQYF.

V usage is TRBV6-4 and J usage is TRBJ1-5; no reliable D call. This CDR3 has 19 residues. Germline assignment: CDR1 MRHNA and CDR2 SNTAGT. Trimming took 0 bases from V and 0 from J, leaving 18 bases between them. CDR3: CASSDSTVPPLCSNQPQHF. The CDR3 DNA sequence: TGTGCCAGCAGTGACTCCACAGTGCCCCCCCTGTGTAGCAATCAGCCCCAGCATTTT.

J is TRBJ1-2 and V is TRBV24-1, with 7 positions matching TRBD1. The V and J ends lost 4 bases and 3 bases, in that order; junction bases with no gene match: 10. The germline gives CDR1 KGHDR, CDR2 SFDVKD. The CDR3 sequence is 16 residues long. CDR3 in DNA: TGTGCCACCAGTGACTCACCGGGGGGGACAGACTATGGCTACACCTTC. This encodes CATSDSPGGTDYGYTF.

The V call is TRBV28, the J call TRBJ1-5, with D tentatively TRBD1 (6 bases). The CDR3 sequence is 15 residues long. Germline loops: CDR1 MDHEN, CDR2 SYDVKM. V dropped 6 bases and J dropped 2 bases, with 14 bases sitting between them. CDR3: CASRYTYRGNQPQHF. The CDR3 coding sequence is TGTGCCAGCAGATATACATACAGGGGCAATCAGCCCCAGCATTTT.

This clone was found a few times. The rearrangement links TRBV7-9 to TRBJ1-2; TRBD1 matches at 7 bases. The CDR3 loop spans 13 amino acids. V lost 1 base, J lost 8 bases, and 4 bases stayed unmatched. Per the germline V gene, CDR1 is SEHNR and CDR2 is FQNEAQ (reference sequence). CDR3 sequence: CASSLEGGQGYTF. In nucleotides, the CDR3 is TGTGCCAGCAGCTTAGAGGGGGGACAGGGCTACACCTTC. The full variable domain, rest sourced from reference TRBV7-9 and TRBJ1-2, is DTGVSQNPRHKITKRGQNVTFRCDPISEHNRLYWYRQTLGQGPEFLTYFQNEAQLEKSRLLSDRFSAERPKGSFSTLEIQRTEQGDSAMYLCASSLEGGQGYTFGSGTRLTVV.

This chain's CDR3 is CASARLGIRDEQYF. The CDR3 DNA sequence: TGTGCCAGCGCCCGACTAGGGATTCGTGACGAGCAGTACTTC. The gene calls are TRBV6-6 and TRBJ2-7; tentatively, D is TRBD2 (6 bases). This CDR3 region has 14 residues. Per germline, CDR1 MNHNY and CDR2 SVGAGI (reference sequence). The V and J ends lost 8 bases and 5 bases respectively, with 19 bases between them.

The chain carries TRBV12-3 or TRBV12-4 and TRBJ1-1; D perhaps matches TRBD1 (5 bases). The CDR3 totals 13 residues. Trimming removed 5 bases at V and 5 bases at J, with 12 bases between. The CDR3 DNA reads as TGTGCCAGCAGTCCAGGCGGGGGTACTGAAGCTTTCTTT. It yields the protein CASSPGGGTEAFF.

The rearrangement joins TRBV12-3 or TRBV12-4 to TRBJ1-2, with 10 bases identical to TRBD1. The trim removed 7 bases at V and 8 bases at J, leaving 7 bases unmatched. The length of the CDR3 is 13 residues. In DNA form, the CDR3 reads TGTGCCAGCACCCTAGGACAGGGGGGCGGCTACACCTTC. Its protein is CASTLGQGGGYTF.

This clone turned up a few times. The V and J genes are TRBV5-1 and TRBJ1-2; tentative D call: TRBD1 (5 bases). The CDR3 runs 15 residues. The germline CDR1 and CDR2 sequences are SGHRS and YFSETQ. The ends were cut back, 0 bases at V and 3 bases at J, with 12 bases in the middle. The CDR3 DNA follows: TGCGCCAGCAGCTTGGCCTTAGGGGCCGACTATGGCTACACCTTC. It codes for CASSLALGADYGYTF.

The CDR3 sequence: CASSIGDEQYF. CDR3 DNA: TGCGCCAGCAGCATCGGGGACGAGCAGTACTTC. The V call is TRBV5-1, the J call TRBJ2-7; tentative D call: TRBD2 (5 bases). The germline V gene encodes CDR1 SGHRS and CDR2 YFSETQ. Trimming removed 4 bases at V and 5 bases at J, with 7 bases between. This CDR3 spans 11 amino acids.

V usage is TRBV5-1 and J usage is TRBJ2-5; unclear D gene. The V gene's germline CDR1 is SGHRS and CDR2 YFSETQ. The CDR3 runs 14 residues. Trimming left V 0 bases short and J 3 bases short, with 9 bases between. CDR3 bases: TGCGCCAGCAGCTTGGCCTCGTTCGAAGAGACCCAGTACTTC. Translating gives CASSLASFEETQYF.

The gene calls are TRBV5-6 and TRBJ2-2; 9 bases line up with TRBD2. V gave up 4 bases and J gave up 4 bases; unmatched junction bases: 11. The V gene's germline CDR1 is SGHDT and CDR2 YYEEEE. The CDR3 runs to 17 residues. The CDR3 is CASSVTSGRTATGELFF. Here the CDR3 DNA reads TGTGCCAGCAGCGTCACTAGCGGGCGGACCGCCACCGGGGAGCTGTTTTTT.

This chain joins TRBV19 and TRBJ1-2, with 8 bases fitting TRBD1. Trimming at V came to 2 bases and at J to 0 bases, leaving 11 bases not matched to a gene. The CDR3 runs to 18 residues. CDR1 and CDR2 from the germline V gene are LNHDA and SQIVND (reference sequence). CDR3 DNA sequence: TGTGCCAGTAGTATATCGGCAGGGGGCACCTTTACTAACTATGGCTACACCTTC. It yields the protein CASSISAGGTFTNYGYTF. The full variable domain, with the rest looked up from reference TRBV19 and TRBJ1-2, is DGGITQSPKYLFRKEGQNVTLSCEQNLNHDAMYWYRQDPGQGLRLIYYSQIVNDFQKGDIAEGYSVSREKKESFPLTVTSAQKNPTAFYLCASSISAGGTFTNYGYTFGSGTRLTVV.

This CDR3 reads CASSLRTGGPTDTQYF. The CDR3 region has the DNA TGTGCCAGCAGCTTGCGGACAGGGGGTCCCACAGATACGCAGTATTTT. V is TRBV5-4 and J is TRBJ2-3; 10 bases match TRBD1. The CDR3 covers 16 residues. The J segment lost 2 bases and the V segment lost 1 base, leaving 4 bases of the junction unmatched. Germline V lookup: CDR1 SGHNT, CDR2 YYREEE (reference sequence).

The V and J genes are TRBV10-3 and TRBJ1-1; 8 nucleotides match TRBD1. CDR1 and CDR2 from the germline V gene are ENHRY and SYGVKD. Trimming cost V 3 bases and J 5 bases; bases outside gene matches: 2. The CDR3 length is 13 residues. CDR3 coding DNA: TGTGCCATCAGTGAAACAGGGGGGACTGAAGCTTTCTTT. Translated, it gives CAISETGGTEAFF.

This clone came up once. This chain joins TRBV5-1 and TRBJ2-7; possible D gene TRBD2, 6 bases. CDR3 size: 14 residues. Germline-derived CDR1 and CDR2 are SGHRS and YFSETQ. Trimming left V 2 bases short and J 2 bases short, with 11 bases between. The CDR3 DNA sequence: TGCGCCAGCAGCTTAGCGGGCCCACCCTACGAGCAGTACTTC. It is translated as CASSLAGPPYEQYF. The entire variable domain, with the rest obtained from reference TRBV5-1 and TRBJ2-7, is as follows: KAGVTQTPRYLIKTRGQQVTLSCSPISGHRSVSWYQQTPGQGLQFLFEYFSETQRNKGNFPGRFSGRQFSNSRSEMNVSTLELGDSALYLCASSLAGPPYEQYFGPGTRLTVT.

This rearrangement joins TRBV18 to TRBJ2-6; 10 nucleotides match TRBD1. V was clipped by 6 bases and J by 0 bases; unmatched bases: 20. Per germline, CDR1 KGHSH and CDR2 LQKENI. CDR3 length: 22 residues. The CDR3 sequence: CASSQSRQGAPTINSGANVLTF. CDR3 nucleotide sequence: TGTGCCAGCTCTCAATCTCGACAGGGGGCTCCCACAATAAACTCTGGGGCCAACGTCCTGACTTTC. Full variable domain (rest looked up from reference TRBV18 and TRBJ2-6): NAGVMQNPRHLVRRRGQEARLRCSPMKGHSHVYWYRQLPEEGLKFMVYLQKENIIDESGMPKERFSAEFPKEGPSILRIQQVVRGDSAAYFCASSQSRQGAPTINSGANVLTFGAGSRLTVL.

V is TRBV6-6 and J is TRBJ1-5; D gene ambiguous. The CDR3 is made up of 15 amino acids. The V end was cut by 9 bases, the J end by 0 bases, with 15 bases between. From germline, CDR1 is MNHNY and CDR2 SVGAGI (reference sequence). The CDR3 spells CARTKASRSNQPQHF. As DNA, the CDR3 is TGTGCCAGAACTAAGGCCAGCCGTAGCAATCAGCCCCAGCATTTT.

This chain links TRBV12-5 with TRBJ2-3; 8 bases are a match to TRBD2. Germline V gene lookup returns CDR1 LGHNT and CDR2 FRNRAP. The CDR3 is 14 residues long. The V and J ends lost 5 bases and 6 bases, in that order; junction bases with no gene match: 7. CDR3 nucleotide sequence: TGTGCTAGTGGTCGGACTAGCCCCCTCGATACGCAGTATTTT. Amino acids: CASGRTSPLDTQYF. Complete variable domain (other parts from reference TRBV12-5 and TRBJ2-3): DARVTQTPRHKVTEMGQEVTMRCQPILGHNTVFWYRQTMMQGLELLAYFRNRAPLDDSGMPKDRFSAEMPDATLATLKIQPSEPRDSAVYFCASGRTSPLDTQYFGPGTRLTVL.

This sequence joins TRBV5-5 and TRBJ2-1; tentatively, D is TRBD2 (6 bases). Germline assignment: CDR1 SGHKS and CDR2 YYEKEE (reference sequence). V lost 5 bases, J lost 7 bases, and 22 bases lay in between. The length of the CDR3 is 16 residues. CDR3: CASRAGGLARDNEQFF. The CDR3 nucleotides read TGTGCCAGCAGGGCGGGTGGGCTAGCGAGAGATAATGAGCAGTTCTTC.

This clone has more than one count but fewer than ten. The chain uses TRBV19 and TRBJ1-6; unclear D gene. Trimming took 6 bases from V and 5 from J, leaving 14 bases between them. Germline V CDR1 and CDR2: LNHDA, SQIVND (reference sequence). The CDR3 spans 15 residues. CDR3 amino acids: CASSQPRENNSPLHF. In DNA, the CDR3 is TGTGCCAGTAGCCAGCCCCGGGAAAATAATTCACCCCTCCACTTT.

Note on this clone: This specimen includes other DNA sequences encoding the same CDR3. The J gene is TRBJ1-4, the V gene TRBV30, with unresolved D. CDR1 is GTSNPN and CDR2 is SVGIG in the germline V gene (reference sequence). The CDR3 spans 14 residues. V shed 0 bases and J shed 2 bases, with 7 bases lying between them. The CDR3 protein is CAWSVRRTNEKLFF. The CDR3 DNA reads TGTGCCTGGAGTGTACGGAGGACTAATGAAAAACTGTTTTTT.

This chain uses TRBV25-1 with TRBJ2-2, with no clear D. The CDR3 runs 14 residues. CDR1 MGHDK and CDR2 SYGVNS come from the germline V gene. Trimming took 4 bases from V and 3 from J, leaving 9 bases between them. The CDR3 reads CASSVKTDTGELFF. The CDR3 nucleotides are TGTGCCAGCAGTGTGAAGACTGACACCGGGGAGCTGTTTTTT.

The chain recombines TRBV2 with TRBJ2-7; TRBD2 matches at 11 bases. Looked up from germline, CDR1 is SNHLY and CDR2 is FYNNEI. V lost 6 bases, J lost 0 bases, and 10 bases stayed unmatched. The CDR3 covers 17 residues. The CDR3, as DNA: TGTGCCAGCAGCCCCGGACTAGCGGGCGATAGCTCCTACGAGCAGTACTTC. Amino acid sequence: CASSPGLAGDSSYEQYF.

The CDR3 is CASSLDPGTGTATF. CDR3 coding DNA: TGCGCCAGCAGCTTGGACCCCGGGACAGGAACAGCCACCTTC. This chain connects TRBV5-1 to TRBJ1-2; 8 positions match TRBD1. Unmatched junction bases numbered 11, after V lost 0 bases and J lost 13 bases. The CDR3 spans 14 residues. Germline V CDR1 and CDR2: SGHRS, YFSETQ.

This clone appeared once. The chain employs TRBV4-1 and TRBJ2-2, with D unclear. Germline V lookup: CDR1 MGHRA, CDR2 YSYEKL. The CDR3 length is 14 residues. The V and J ends lost 1 base and 1 base respectively, with 4 bases between them. In nucleotides, the CDR3 is TGCGCCAGCAGCCAAGGGCTGAACACCGGGGAGCTGTTTTTT. Amino acids: CASSQGLNTGELFF.